The entry below describes one T cell receptor beta chain. What it binds is unknown. These data come from a study of T cell responses to AZD1222 COVID-19 vaccine. Whole-study results and caveats: Mapped onto spike, vaccine-associated CD4 TCRs spanned it and were dominant at 160-218 and 743-854.

Pooled in the analysis were second doses at about 4 or about 12 weeks. Sequencing used immunoSEQ multiplex PCR; TCRdb keeps in-frame clones, though not all of them. The data contain approximately 120,000 clones, 75% to 90% of them seen just once; the ten biggest clones take up roughly 4%. The V gene end was trimmed by 6 bases and the J gene end by 2 bases; junction bases not matched to a gene: 12. Germline V gene data show CDR1 as MNHEY and CDR2 as SVGEGT. The CDR3 contains 17 residues. The TCR sequence derives from an adult who received the AZD1222 COVID-19 vaccine. The V call is TRBV6-2 or TRBV6-3, the J call TRBJ1-2; TRBD1 matches 10 bases. The sequencing here drew on peripheral blood, taken 28 days after the second AZD1222 dose. DNA of the CDR3: TGTGCCAGCAGCACCGGGACAGGGGATATTGGGAACTATGGCTACACCTTC. Encoded protein: CASSTGTGDIGNYGYTF.